Presented here are 19 T cell receptor beta chains from one specimen sequenced in a study of a mutant IDH1 vaccine in newly diagnosed glioma. Stated time point: baseline, week 1 (first vaccination visit). Described treatment: pre-vaccination baseline after standard-of-care therapy. TCRdb's table, derived via immunoSEQ multiplex PCR, lists solely in-frame clones and lacks some. This sample yields tens of thousands of clones, of which roughly 80% are seen a single time; approximately 19% belongs to the top ten. The sample was PBMCs, taken from a glioma patient treated with radiotherapy, temozolomide or both. The origin of the receptors is a man between 25 and 39 years old with glioma.

The chain combines TRBV19 with TRBJ1-2, with a weak D call TRBD1 (5 bases). Trimming took 4 bases from V and 5 from J, leaving 11 bases between them. Germline values: CDR1 LNHDA, CDR2 SQIVND (reference sequence). CDR3 length: 13 amino acids. The DNA of the CDR3 is TGTGCCAGTAGTAGGCTGGGGGTATATGGCTACACCTTC. Translation gives CASSRLGVYGYTF.

This clone has just one count. The V and J genes are TRBV5-1 and TRBJ1-1; D call uncertain. V was trimmed by 0 bases and J by 4 bases, leaving 4 bases between them. CDR3 size: 12 residues. CDR1 SGHRS and CDR2 YFSETQ come from the germline V gene. DNA for the CDR3: TGCGCCAGCAGCTTGGTCGGCACTGAAGCTTTCTTT. This encodes CASSLVGTEAFF.

The chain recombines TRBV5-6 with TRBJ1-1, with no clear D. The CDR3 extends over 13 amino acids. Between the trimmed V and J ends, which lost 2 bases and 1 base, there was a span of 6 bases. The germline gives CDR1 SGHDT, CDR2 YYEEEE. Here the CDR3 DNA reads TGTGCCAGCAGCTTTAACGGGAACACTGAAGCTTTCTTT. It is translated as CASSFNGNTEAFF.

V and J are TRBV4-1 and TRBJ2-7; D is possibly TRBD2 (7 bases). The V and J ends lost 1 base and 6 bases respectively, with 13 bases between them. Germline V CDR1 and CDR2: MGHRA, YSYEKL. The CDR3 is 14 amino acids. This chain's CDR3 is CASSQARGRGEQYF. CDR3 nucleotides: TGCGCCAGCAGCCAAGCGCGGGGGCGCGGCGAGCAGTACTTC.

This rearrangement joins TRBV19 to TRBJ1-1; weak D call: TRBD1 (6 bases). V was pared by 4 bases and J by 3 bases, with 9 bases between. CDR3 size: 13 residues. From germline, CDR1 is LNHDA and CDR2 SQIVND (reference sequence). CDR3 protein: CASSTRTDTEAFF. Written as DNA, the CDR3 is TGTGCCAGTAGTACACGGACAGACACTGAAGCTTTCTTT.

The V and J genes are TRBV28 and TRBJ2-3; 11 nucleotides align to TRBD1. CDR3 length: 16 amino acids. The V and J ends lost 3 bases and 4 bases, in that order; junction bases with no gene match: 6. Germline CDR1 MDHEN, CDR2 SYDVKM. This CDR3 reads CASSFVGQGVADTQYF. CDR3 DNA sequence: TGTGCCAGCAGTTTTGTGGGACAGGGGGTCGCAGATACGCAGTATTTT.

The chain is built from TRBV5-1 and TRBJ2-5; TRBD1 matches at 9 bases. Germline CDR1 reads SGHRS; CDR2 reads YFSETQ. V was pared by 4 bases and J by 2 bases, with 3 bases of the junction left unmatched. The CDR3 runs 14 residues. CDR3 amino acids: CASSQGQGQETQYF. CDR3 bases: TGCGCCAGCAGCCAAGGACAGGGGCAAGAGACCCAGTACTTC.

This clone was observed a handful of times. The V call is TRBV4-2, the J call TRBJ2-5; 10 bases agree with TRBD2. Germline CDR1 and CDR2: LGHNA and YNFKEQ. The CDR3 covers 17 residues. The V and J ends lost 0 bases and 1 base, in that order; junction bases with no gene match: 5. CDR3 nucleotide sequence: TGTGCCAGCAGCCAAGATCTTCTAGCGGGAGCCCAAGAGACCCAGTACTTC. The encoded protein is CASSQDLLAGAQETQYF.

The chain employs TRBV2 and TRBJ1-1, with D possibly TRBD1 on 5 matching bases. The CDR3 totals 17 residues. CDR1 is SNHLY and CDR2 is FYNNEI in the germline V gene. Deletions cut 0 bases from V and 4 bases from J, with 18 bases between. The CDR3 loop reads CASSEALIQGVVTEAFF. The CDR3 bases are TGTGCCAGCAGTGAAGCGCTAATCCAGGGTGTAGTCACTGAAGCTTTCTTT. Variable domain in full (rest from reference TRBV2 and TRBJ1-1): EPEVTQTPSHQVTQMGQEVILRCVPISNHLYFYWYRQILGQKVEFLVSFYNNEISEKSEIFDDQFSVERPDGSNFTLKIRSTKLEDSAMYFCASSEALIQGVVTEAFFGQGTRLTVV.

This chain links TRBV29-1 with TRBJ1-5, with 11 nucleotides matching TRBD1. There are 11 residues in the CDR3. V was clipped by 7 bases and J by 11 bases; unmatched bases: 4. CDR1 and CDR2 (germline): SQVTM, ANQGSEA. The CDR3 protein is CSGGDRGTQHF. The CDR3 coding sequence is TGCAGCGGGGGGGACAGGGGGACCCAGCATTTT.

The J gene is TRBJ1-5, the V gene TRBV28, with D perhaps TRBD1 (5 bases). The CDR3 spans 18 residues. Per the germline V gene, CDR1 is MDHEN and CDR2 is SYDVKM. Trimming removed 6 bases at V and 2 bases at J, with 23 bases between. CDR3 sequence (DNA): TGTGCCAGCAGCCCGCCGGGCGGAATTGGGGGGGGCAATCAGCCCCAGCATTTT. Its translation: CASSPPGGIGGGNQPQHF.

The rearrangement joins TRBV19 to TRBJ1-5; D possibly corresponds to TRBD1 (5 bases). Germline CDR1 reads LNHDA; CDR2 reads SQIVND (reference sequence). V was trimmed by 8 bases and J by 0 bases, leaving 20 bases between them. The CDR3 covers 17 residues. CDR3 amino acids: CASEPFGTDYSNQPQHF. In DNA form, the CDR3 reads TGTGCCAGTGAACCCTTCGGGACGGATTATAGCAATCAGCCCCAGCATTTT. Looking up the rest from reference TRBV19 and TRBJ1-5 gives the full variable domain: DGGITQSPKYLFRKEGQNVTLSCEQNLNHDAMYWYRQDPGQGLRLIYYSQIVNDFQKGDIAEGYSVSREKKESFPLTVTSAQKNPTAFYLCASEPFGTDYSNQPQHFGDGTRLSIL.

The genes are TRBV2 and TRBJ2-5; tentative D call: TRBD2 (7 bases). The V end lost 6 bases, the J end lost 5 bases, and 16 bases lay between the germline ends. The CDR3 consists of 14 residues. The germline gives CDR1 SNHLY, CDR2 FYNNEI. The CDR3 loop reads CASSDVQGGETQYF. The CDR3 DNA reads TGTGCCAGCAGCGACGTACAGGGAGGGGAGACCCAGTACTTC.

In this sample, this clone turned up a few times. This chain uses TRBV2 with TRBJ2-1, with D possibly being TRBD1 (5 bases). CDR1 is SNHLY and CDR2 is FYNNEI in the germline V gene. The length of the CDR3 is 14 residues. V was shortened by 9 bases and J by 7 bases, with 19 bases between the two germline ends. CDR3 DNA: TGTGCCAGTTATGACAGTGGGCGATCAAATGAGCAGTTCTTC. Its translation is CASYDSGRSNEQFF.

This clone was observed a few times. This chain links TRBV11-2 with TRBJ1-5, with no clear D. From germline, CDR1 is SGHAT and CDR2 FQNNGV. Trimming stripped 5 bases from V and 11 bases from J, with 13 bases between. This CDR3 is built from 12 residues. The chain's CDR3 is CASSPSGETQHF. The CDR3 DNA reads TGTGCCAGCAGCCCCAGCGGGGAGACCCAGCATTTT.

V gene TRBV4-1 combines with J gene TRBJ2-7, with D maybe TRBD1 (5 bases). Trimming stripped 0 bases from V and 5 bases from J, with 14 bases between. Per germline, CDR1 MGHRA and CDR2 YSYEKL. There are 15 residues in the CDR3. The CDR3 DNA reads TGCGCCAGCAGCCAAGAGGTGGCAAGGGGAAACGAGCAGTACTTC. The encoded protein is CASSQEVARGNEQYF.

The chain combines TRBV7-9 with TRBJ1-4, with no clear D. The CDR3 consists of 16 residues. Germline-derived CDR1 and CDR2 are SEHNR and FQNEAQ (reference sequence). V lost 2 bases to trimming and J lost 7 bases, with 17 bases between them. CDR3 sequence (DNA): TGTGCCAGCAGCTTATACCCGCCCGACGGGCGTGAAAAACTGTTTTTT. This gives the protein CASSLYPPDGREKLFF.

The V gene is TRBV30, the J gene TRBJ2-5; 7 bases map to TRBD1. The germline V gene has CDR1 GTSNPN and CDR2 SVGIG (reference sequence). Trimming removed 5 bases from V and 9 bases from J; junction bases left unmatched: 15. The CDR3 is made up of 14 amino acids. Here the CDR3 DNA reads TGTGCCTGGCGATTACAGGGGACGCCGTCGCCCCAGTACTTC. Its translation: CAWRLQGTPSPQYF.

This clone has just one count. J is TRBJ1-5 and V is TRBV5-1, with 9 bases aligning to TRBD1. CDR3 length: 16 amino acids. Germline V gives CDR1 SGHRS, CDR2 YFSETQ. Trimming cost V 5 bases and J 0 bases; bases outside gene matches: 6. CDR3 nucleotide sequence: TGCGCCAGCAGGCGGGACAGGGAGTTTAGCAATCAGCCCCAGCATTTT. Encoded protein: CASRRDREFSNQPQHF.